This T cell receptor (beta chain) was captured in a study of CD8 T cells in Susac syndrome. Negative magnetic isolation gave CD8+ and CD4+ cells; FACS enriched CD8+ TEMRA. V lost 2 bases and J 7 bases, leaving 21 bases between the germline ends. CDR1 is SQVTM, CDR2 ANQGSEA, per germline. This CDR3 comprises 16 residues. An amount of RNA that ranged from 0.5 to 1 ug was reverse transcribed with random hexamers. TCRdb reprocessed the immunoSEQ multiplex PCR reads with MiXCR, giving one entry per CDR3 protein. The top ten hold less than 0.55% of the sample, which has 45,000 to 60,000 distinct CDR3 sequences, around 93% seen once.

The TCR sequence derives from a human donor in good health. Sequenced material: CD8+ T cells from PBMCs. The V gene is TRBV29-1, the J gene TRBJ2-1, with TRBD2 as a possible D gene (6 bases). CDR3 sequence reads: CSVEPLITGVKNEQFF. In DNA, the CDR3 is TGCAGCGTTGAACCTTTGATCACGGGAGTTAAAAATGAGCAGTTCTTC.